What follows is one T cell receptor (beta chain) and its context. Its antigen is undetermined. A multiplex PCR was run with 60 Vbeta primers and 13 Jbeta primers. Sequencing used immunoSEQ multiplex PCR; TCRdb keeps in-frame clones, though not all of them. The sample lists 90,000 to 110,000 clones; 70% to 80% were seen once. This sample was taken from a study of cytomegalovirus exposure and HLA in healthy donors. Study-level information: Among the roughly 430 genotyped donors, around 81% were placed in the Caucasian-associated ancestry cluster. Points from the study as a whole: TCR beta V- and J-gene trimming was later associated with a missense DCLRE1C variant.

V shed 4 bases and J shed 7 bases, with 16 bases lying between them. This CDR3 is built from 15 residues. Germline assignment: CDR1 SGHTA and CDR2 FQGNSA. The sequence was collected from a man in his forties in good health and CMV-seronegative. The rearrangement uses TRBV7-2 and TRBJ1-4, with D perhaps TRBD1 (6 bases). The source material was PBMCs. The DNA for the CDR3 is TGTGCCAGCAGCTCATCCGGGACAATAGGTGAAAAACTGTTTTTT. Encoded protein: CASSSSGTIGEKLFF.